The clone carrying this T cell receptor (beta chain) has more than one count but fewer than ten. This entry belongs to a study of human T cells and chemical hapten exposure. From germline, CDR1 is MNHEY and CDR2 SVGAGI. After removal of 6 bases from V and 4 bases from J, the junction contained 7 bases not matched to a gene. The CDR3 covers 14 residues. The library tagged individual cDNA molecules with unique molecular identifiers. Source study methods: 95,638 TCRs per sample was the median, with a range of roughly 20,000 to 700,000. One entry per CDR3 protein, called by TCRdb with MiXCR from the RACE reads. TCRdb's processing, not the authors' own work, is the source of the V and J calls. This table has about 93,000 distinct CDR3 sequences, about 8.8% appearing once. Described time point: healthy volunteer bleed at 2 weeks. Unseparated into fractions, whole blood served as the source from which total RNA was extracted.

This clonotype originated in a female donor in good health. Some clones in this sample may be carry-over from other donors' samples. V gene TRBV6-5 combines with J gene TRBJ1-1, with 8 bases lining up with TRBD1. The specimen sequenced was whole blood. The CDR3 region has the DNA TGTGCCAGCAGCGACAGGGGCGGAGGCACTGAAGCTTTCTTT. This translates into CASSDRGGGTEAFF.